The sequence of this T cell receptor beta chain was determined in a study of T cell changes during pregnancy in multiple sclerosis. Trimming removed 1 base from V and 4 bases from J; junction bases left unmatched: 6. There are 16 residues in the CDR3. Germline assignment: CDR1 MGHRA and CDR2 YSYEKL. Assay used: immunoSEQ multiplex PCR; TCRdb lists only in-frame clones, some missing. Among 100,000 or so clones listed, 94% were seen once. The sequence was obtained from a female donor with multiple sclerosis, enrolled in a pregnancy study. The sequences come from peripheral blood, collected before pregnancy. V is TRBV4-1 and J is TRBJ2-1; TRBD2 matches at 8 bases. Written as DNA, the CDR3 is TGCGCCAGCAGCCAAGTCACAGCGGGAGCATACAATGAGCAGTTCTTC. It specifies CASSQVTAGAYNEQFF.